This passage covers 17 T cell receptor beta chains from one sample sequenced in a study of T cells after yellow fever vaccination. From the 5' RACE reads, TCRdb called clonotypes with MiXCR, one entry per CDR3 protein. The sample has hundreds of thousands of distinct CDR3 sequences; 9% to 15% are singletons. This specimen consisted of PBMCs, obtained on the day of the yellow fever booster vaccination. The receptors shown here come from a man aged 30 to 39 who received the YFV17D yellow fever vaccine.

This clonotype was detected only a few times. J is TRBJ2-3 and V is TRBV7-2, with TRBD1 as a possible D gene (6 bases). V lost 3 bases and J lost 6, with 16 bases in between. Germline V CDR1 and CDR2: SGHTA, FQGNSA. The CDR3 covers 15 residues. Here the CDR3 DNA reads TGTGCCAGCAGCTTGGGTACAGGGTGGCCGGATACGCAGTATTTT. Its protein product is CASSLGTGWPDTQYF.

In this sample, this clonotype turned up many times. V gene TRBV11-2 combines with J gene TRBJ1-4; D not resolved. The CDR3 contains 13 residues. V lost 2 bases and J lost 5, with 6 bases in between. Germline V gives CDR1 SGHAT, CDR2 FQNNGV. This CDR3 reads CASSLSPNEKLFF. CDR3 bases: TGTGCCAGCAGCTTATCACCGAATGAAAAACTGTTTTTT.

This chain uses TRBV12-3 or TRBV12-4 with TRBJ2-7, with D maybe TRBD1 (6 bases). Trimming cost V 6 bases and J 4 bases, with 16 bases left between them. This CDR3 has 14 residues. Here the CDR3 reads CASRPRTGWYEQYF. DNA of the CDR3: TGTGCCAGCAGACCACGAACAGGGTGGTACGAGCAGTACTTC.

CDR3 in DNA: TGTGCCAGCTCTAGGACGGGGGTTTACGAGCAGTACTTC. It specifies CASSRTGVYEQYF. The chain is built from TRBV12-3 or TRBV12-4 and TRBJ2-7; D perhaps matches TRBD2 (6 bases). Trimming stripped 8 bases from V and 4 bases from J, with 15 bases between. The CDR3 sequence is 13 residues long.

The chain combines TRBV20-1 with TRBJ2-3; D remains ambiguous. CDR1 is DFQATT and CDR2 is SNEGSKA in the germline V gene (reference sequence). The CDR3 length is 14 residues. Trimming removed 2 bases from V and 0 bases from J, with 9 bases in between. CDR3 region: CSARIPSSTDTQYF. The CDR3 nucleotides are TGCAGTGCTAGAATACCATCTAGCACAGATACGCAGTATTTT.

This clonotype was detected a few times. The V gene is TRBV27, the J gene TRBJ2-1; 10 bases are shared with TRBD2. With 6 bases clipped from V and 4 bases from J, the junction kept 9 bases outside the gene matches. The CDR3 consists of 16 residues. Germline V gene lookup returns CDR1 MNHEY and CDR2 SMNVEV (reference sequence). CDR3 region: CASSMATSGVYNEQFF. The DNA for the CDR3 is TGTGCCAGCAGCATGGCCACTAGCGGGGTTTACAATGAGCAGTTCTTC.

This clonotype showed up just a few times. CDR3 coding DNA: TGTGCCACCAGCAGAGATGCCAGGGATTCACCCCTCCACTTT. Its translation is CATSRDARDSPLHF. The chain couples TRBV15 to TRBJ1-6; TRBD1 is a possible D gene (5 bases). The length of the CDR3 is 14 residues. V gave up 0 bases and J gave up 8 bases, with 8 bases separating them. Germline CDR1 reads LNHNV; CDR2 reads YYDKDF (reference sequence). Using reference TRBV15 and TRBJ1-6 for the parts outside the CDR3, the full variable domain is DAMVIQNPRYQVTQFGKPVTLSCSQTLNHNVMYWYQQKSSQAPKLLFHYYDKDFNNEADTPDNFQSRRPNTSFCFLDIRSPGLGDTAMYLCATSRDARDSPLHFGNGTRLTVT.

The chain recombines TRBV7-9 with TRBJ2-7; D possibly corresponds to TRBD2 (6 bases). The CDR3 sequence is 14 residues long. Germline V lookup: CDR1 SEHNR, CDR2 FQNEAQ (reference sequence). Trimming removed 0 bases at V and 3 bases at J, with 9 bases between. CDR3 sequence (DNA): TGTGCCAGCAGCTTAGCCGGGCGGGACTACGAGCAGTACTTC. Protein sequence: CASSLAGRDYEQYF.

The genes are TRBV19 and TRBJ2-1; possibly TRBD2 for D (5 bases). Germline CDR1 reads LNHDA; CDR2 reads SQIVND (reference sequence). V was pared by 3 bases and J by 0 bases, with 9 bases between. CDR3 size: 15 residues. The CDR3 here is CASSIMGSSYNEQFF. The CDR3 nucleotides read TGTGCCAGTAGTATTATGGGGAGCTCCTACAATGAGCAGTTCTTC. Based on the CDR3 plus reference TRBV19 and TRBJ2-1, the full variable domain is DGGITQSPKYLFRKEGQNVTLSCEQNLNHDAMYWYRQDPGQGLRLIYYSQIVNDFQKGDIAEGYSVSREKKESFPLTVTSAQKNPTAFYLCASSIMGSSYNEQFFGPGTRLTVL.

The rearrangement uses TRBV6-5 and TRBJ2-5; a possible D gene is TRBD1 (5 bases). The length of the CDR3 is 14 residues. The V and J ends lost 3 bases and 5 bases respectively, with 13 bases between them. CDR1 and CDR2 (germline): MNHEY, SVGAGI. DNA of the CDR3: TGTGCCAGCAGTTATACCCCAGGGCGGGAGACCCAGTACTTC. Translated, it gives CASSYTPGRETQYF.

In this sample, this clonotype turned up a few times. The V gene is TRBV7-8, the J gene TRBJ2-1, with 7 nucleotides matching TRBD1. With 2 bases clipped from V and 4 bases from J, the junction kept 11 bases outside the gene matches. Germline V gene data show CDR1 as SGHVS and CDR2 as FQNEAQ. The CDR3 totals 17 residues. Here the CDR3 reads CASSLLKGAPPYNEQFF. The CDR3 nucleotides read TGTGCCAGCAGCTTATTAAAGGGGGCGCCCCCTTACAATGAGCAGTTCTTC.

This clonotype was counted between two and nine times. The genes are TRBV20-1 and TRBJ2-7; perhaps TRBD1 as D (7 bases). V lost 6 bases and J 4 bases, leaving 13 bases between the germline ends. Germline V lookup: CDR1 DFQATT, CDR2 SNEGSKA (reference sequence). This CDR3 region has 12 residues. The CDR3 here is CSATTGRYEQYF. The CDR3 DNA reads TGCAGTGCAACGACAGGGAGGTACGAGCAGTACTTC.

The table lists this clonotype with many counts. The chain employs TRBV20-1 and TRBJ2-3, with D perhaps matching TRBD2 (6 bases). The CDR3 length is 14 residues. CDR1 is DFQATT and CDR2 is SNEGSKA in the germline V gene (reference sequence). Trimming stripped 3 bases from V and 7 bases from J, with 17 bases between. The CDR3 protein is CSARGLEGPNTQYF. As DNA, the CDR3 is TGCAGTGCTAGGGGACTCGAGGGCCCAAATACGCAGTATTTT.

This clonotype was seen a handful of times. The rearrangement joins TRBV11-2 to TRBJ2-7; 8 nucleotides match TRBD2. Trimming cost V 6 bases and J 5 bases; bases outside gene matches: 9. Germline CDR1 reads SGHAT; CDR2 reads FQNNGV. CDR3 size: 14 residues. CDR3 DNA sequence: TGTGCCAGCAGTCCAGAAGCGGGAGTCCACGAGCAGTACTTC. This encodes CASSPEAGVHEQYF.

This clonotype turned up a few times. The chain combines TRBV11-2 with TRBJ1-4; 8 bases match TRBD1. CDR1 SGHAT and CDR2 FQNNGV come from the germline V gene. V shed 5 bases and J 5 bases; nucleotides not matched to a gene: 7. The CDR3 loop spans 15 amino acids. The CDR3 region is CASSTYRGKNEKLFF. As DNA, the CDR3 is TGTGCCAGCAGCACCTACAGGGGGAAGAATGAAAAACTGTTTTTT. Filled out from reference TRBV11-2 and TRBJ1-4, the complete variable domain reads EAGVAQSPRYKIIEKRQSVAFWCNPISGHATLYWYQQILGQGPKLLIQFQNNGVVDDSQLPKDRFSAERLKGVDSTLKIQPAKLEDSAVYLCASSTYRGKNEKLFFGSGTQLSVL.

The chain carries TRBV4-3 and TRBJ2-1, with TRBD2 matching 7 bases. This CDR3 has 15 residues. V lost 1 base and J lost 8; bases outside the gene matches: 8. The germline CDR1 and CDR2 sequences are LGHNA and YSLEER. CDR3 coding DNA: TGCGCCAGCAGCCAAGGGACGGGACTATTCTATGAGCAGTTCTTC. This translates into CASSQGTGLFYEQFF.

In its sample, this clonotype was seen many times. This chain uses TRBV4-2 with TRBJ2-7; 7 bases map to TRBD1. With 1 base clipped from V and 3 bases from J, the junction kept 6 bases outside the gene matches. The germline CDR1 and CDR2 sequences are LGHNA and YNFKEQ. This CDR3 is 15 amino acids long. CDR3 protein: CASSQGQGVFYEQYF. The CDR3 DNA follows: TGTGCCAGCAGCCAAGGACAGGGAGTATTCTACGAGCAGTACTTC.